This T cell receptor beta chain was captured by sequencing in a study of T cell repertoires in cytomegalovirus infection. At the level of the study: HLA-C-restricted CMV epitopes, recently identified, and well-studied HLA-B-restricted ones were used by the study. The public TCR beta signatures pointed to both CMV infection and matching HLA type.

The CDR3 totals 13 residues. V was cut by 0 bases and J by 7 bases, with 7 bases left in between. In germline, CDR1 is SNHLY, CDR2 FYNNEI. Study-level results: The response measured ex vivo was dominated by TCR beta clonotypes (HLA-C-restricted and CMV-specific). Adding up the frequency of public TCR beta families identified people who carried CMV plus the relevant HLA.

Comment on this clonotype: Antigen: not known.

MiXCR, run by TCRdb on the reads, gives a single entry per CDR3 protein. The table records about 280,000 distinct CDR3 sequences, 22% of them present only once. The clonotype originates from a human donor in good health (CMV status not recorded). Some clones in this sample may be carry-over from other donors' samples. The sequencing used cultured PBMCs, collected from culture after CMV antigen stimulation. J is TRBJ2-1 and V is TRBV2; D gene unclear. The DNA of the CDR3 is TGTGCCAGCAGTGAAGCGCTTCGAAATGAGCAGTTCTTC. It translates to CASSEALRNEQFF.